This T cell receptor (beta chain) originates from a study of blood T cell repertoires in COVID-19. Overall study context: The United States, Italy and Spain provided the acute and convalescent COVID-19 samples. T cells, B-cell-depleted T cells, or PBMCs provided the cDNA or gDNA that served as material.

This CDR3 is 14 amino acids long. The germline V gene has CDR1 LNHNV and CDR2 YYDKDF (reference sequence). The trim removed 5 bases at V and 5 bases at J, leaving 3 bases unmatched. Authors' data handling: Nucleated cell number was recorded as an estimate derived from reference gene primer amplification. Clones were sequenced by immunoSEQ multiplex PCR, and TCRdb holds only the in-frame ones, with some missing. V, J and clone size are taken as reported in that table, and D and trimming were inferred from the DNA itself. The table includes around 63,000 clones, around 89% detected once. Material for sequencing was peripheral blood. The TCR was taken from a woman aged 55-70 years with acute or convalescent COVID-19. The chain uses TRBV15 and TRBJ1-5, with 10 positions matching TRBD1. The CDR3 DNA sequence: TGTGCCACCAGCCGGACAGGGGGGGATCAGCCCCAGCATTTT. Protein sequence: CATSRTGGDQPQHF.